What follows are 10 T cell receptor beta chains derived from one specimen sequenced in a study of blood T cell repertoires in COVID-19. TCRdb's table, derived via immunoSEQ multiplex PCR, lists solely in-frame clones and lacks some. The data contain 60,000 to 70,000 clones, 74% of them singletons. The sequenced sample consisted of peripheral blood. Receptors were obtained from a woman older than 75 with acute or convalescent COVID-19.

The rearrangement joins TRBV28 to TRBJ2-1; 8 nucleotides agree with TRBD2. Germline V lookup: CDR1 MDHEN, CDR2 SYDVKM. J was trimmed by 7 bases and V by 4 bases; bases with no gene match: 6. The CDR3 has 14 residues. CDR3: CASSYQREPNEQFF. The CDR3 region has the DNA TGTGCCAGCAGTTACCAGCGGGAGCCGAATGAGCAGTTCTTC.

The chain combines TRBV5-1 with TRBJ1-1; D is undetermined. The V and J ends lost 0 bases and 4 bases respectively, with 13 bases between them. Germline assignment: CDR1 SGHRS and CDR2 YFSETQ. The CDR3 runs 15 residues. CDR3 loop: CASSLDGFSGTEAFF. The CDR3 nucleotides are TGCGCCAGCAGCTTGGATGGGTTTAGCGGCACTGAAGCTTTCTTT. The variable domain in full, with the rest retrieved from reference TRBV5-1 and TRBJ1-1, is KAGVTQTPRYLIKTRGQQVTLSCSPISGHRSVSWYQQTPGQGLQFLFEYFSETQRNKGNFPGRFSGRQFSNSRSEMNVSTLELGDSALYLCASSLDGFSGTEAFFGQGTRLTVV.

The V gene is TRBV7-7, the J gene TRBJ2-3; D gene unclear. Germline CDR1 is SSHAT and CDR2 is FNYEAQ (reference sequence). There are 15 residues in the CDR3. Deletions cut 1 base from V and 2 bases from J, with 10 bases between. The CDR3 bases are TGTGCCAGCAGCTTAGGAGGAACAAACACAGATACGCAGTATTTT. This gives the protein CASSLGGTNTDTQYF.

In its sample, this clone was seen once. This sequence joins TRBV6-5 and TRBJ1-1, with 8 bases that match TRBD1. Germline V gene lookup returns CDR1 MNHEY and CDR2 SVGAGI. V gave up 4 bases and J gave up 8 bases; unmatched junction bases: 12. CDR3 length: 15 amino acids. As DNA, the CDR3 is TGTGCCAGCAGTTGGCGTCAGGGGGCTCGAGGGGAAGCTTTCTTT. Amino acid sequence: CASSWRQGARGEAFF.

CDR3 in DNA: TGCGCCAGCAGCCAAGGACCTAGCGGGAGATACGAGCAGTACTTC. It codes for CASSQGPSGRYEQYF. The genes are TRBV4-3 and TRBJ2-7; 10 nucleotides agree with TRBD2. CDR3 length: 15 amino acids. Trimming cost V 1 base and J 4 bases; bases outside gene matches: 4. Germline V lookup: CDR1 LGHNA, CDR2 YSLEER.

A single count supports this clone. V gene TRBV7-9 combines with J gene TRBJ1-2; a weak D match, TRBD1 (6 bases). V dropped 3 bases and J dropped 10 bases, with 18 bases sitting between them. Per germline, CDR1 SEHNR and CDR2 FQNEAQ (reference sequence). CDR3 length equals 14 residues. As DNA, the CDR3 is TGTGCCAGCAGCTTGCCACCCGGGACAATCTACTACACCTTC. It is translated as CASSLPPGTIYYTF.

The genes are TRBV27 and TRBJ2-4; the match to TRBD1 covers 8 bases. Germline V gene sequence: CDR1 MNHEY, CDR2 SMNVEV (reference sequence). The V segment lost 5 bases and the J segment 8 bases; nucleotides outside the gene matches: 14. The CDR3 totals 16 residues. CDR3 protein: CASSPPPRGRIDIQYF. The CDR3 DNA reads TGTGCCAGCAGTCCCCCCCCCAGGGGGCGCATAGACATTCAGTACTTC.

This rearrangement joins TRBV28 to TRBJ1-5, with 7 bases lining up with TRBD1. The CDR3 has 15 residues. Trimming at V came to 6 bases and at J to 3 bases, leaving 8 bases not matched to a gene. Germline V lookup: CDR1 MDHEN, CDR2 SYDVKM. The CDR3 bases are TGTGCCAGCAGACTGGGACAGCTAACCAATCAGCCCCAGCATTTT. Translated: CASRLGQLTNQPQHF.

The CDR3: CASSPGQGVATNEKLFF. The CDR3 DNA follows: TGTGCCAGCAGTCCGGGACAGGGGGTTGCAACTAATGAAAAACTGTTTTTT. The chain is built from TRBV28 and TRBJ1-4, with TRBD1 matching over 11 bases. CDR1 MDHEN and CDR2 SYDVKM come from the germline V gene. This CDR3 is built from 17 residues. Trimming at V came to 5 bases and at J to 0 bases, leaving 5 bases not matched to a gene.

The V call is TRBV6-6, the J call TRBJ2-1, with D possibly being TRBD2 (5 bases). This CDR3 is 16 amino acids long. V was shortened by 5 bases and J by 3 bases, with 17 bases between the two germline ends. Germline lookup yields CDR1 MNHNY and CDR2 SVGAGI (reference sequence). The CDR3 nucleotides read TGTGCCAGCAGTAACGTACGGAGCGGAGGCTACAATGAGCAGTTCTTC. It specifies CASSNVRSGGYNEQFF.